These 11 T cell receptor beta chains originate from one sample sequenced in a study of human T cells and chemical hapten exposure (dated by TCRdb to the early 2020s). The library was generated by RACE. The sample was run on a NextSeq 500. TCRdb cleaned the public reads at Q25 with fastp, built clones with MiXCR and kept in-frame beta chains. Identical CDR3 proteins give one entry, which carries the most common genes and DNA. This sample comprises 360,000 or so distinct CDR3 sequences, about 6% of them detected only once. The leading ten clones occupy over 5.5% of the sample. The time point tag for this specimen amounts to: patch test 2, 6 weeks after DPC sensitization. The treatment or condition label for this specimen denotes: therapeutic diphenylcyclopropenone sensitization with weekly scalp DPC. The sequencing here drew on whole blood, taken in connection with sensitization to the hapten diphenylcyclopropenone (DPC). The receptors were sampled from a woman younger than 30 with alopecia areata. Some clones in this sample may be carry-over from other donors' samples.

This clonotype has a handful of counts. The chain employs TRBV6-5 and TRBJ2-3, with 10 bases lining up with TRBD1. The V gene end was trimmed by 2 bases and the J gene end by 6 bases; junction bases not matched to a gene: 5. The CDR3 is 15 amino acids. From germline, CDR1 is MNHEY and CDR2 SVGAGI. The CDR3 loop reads CASSYRDRGPDTQYF. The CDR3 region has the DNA TGTGCCAGCAGTTACCGAGACAGGGGGCCGGATACGCAGTATTTT.

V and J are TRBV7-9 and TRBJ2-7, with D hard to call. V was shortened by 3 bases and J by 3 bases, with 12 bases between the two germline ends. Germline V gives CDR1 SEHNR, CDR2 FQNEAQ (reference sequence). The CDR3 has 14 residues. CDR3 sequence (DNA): TGTGCCAGCAGCTTCTCCCTCTCCAACTACGAGCAGTACTTC. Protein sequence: CASSFSLSNYEQYF.

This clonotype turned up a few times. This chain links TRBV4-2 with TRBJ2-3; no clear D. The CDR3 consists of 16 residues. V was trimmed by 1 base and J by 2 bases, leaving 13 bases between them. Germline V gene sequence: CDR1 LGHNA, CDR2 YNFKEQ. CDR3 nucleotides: TGTGCCAGCAGCCAAGTATACGGAAGAGACACAGATACGCAGTATTTT. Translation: CASSQVYGRDTDTQYF.

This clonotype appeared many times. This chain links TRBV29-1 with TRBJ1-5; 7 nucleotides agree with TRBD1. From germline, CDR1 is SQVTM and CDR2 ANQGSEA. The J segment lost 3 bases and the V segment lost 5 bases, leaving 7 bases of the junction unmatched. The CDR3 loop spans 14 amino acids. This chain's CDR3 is CSVSGTDPNQPQHF. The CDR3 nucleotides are TGCAGCGTTTCGGGGACAGATCCCAATCAGCCCCAGCATTTT.

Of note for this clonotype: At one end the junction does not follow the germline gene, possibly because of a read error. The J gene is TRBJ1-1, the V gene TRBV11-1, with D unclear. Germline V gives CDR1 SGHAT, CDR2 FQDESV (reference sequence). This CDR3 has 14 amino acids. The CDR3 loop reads CTSNPDGAGTEAFF. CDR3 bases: TGTACCAGCAATCCCGACGGCGCGGGGACTGAAGCTTTCTTT.

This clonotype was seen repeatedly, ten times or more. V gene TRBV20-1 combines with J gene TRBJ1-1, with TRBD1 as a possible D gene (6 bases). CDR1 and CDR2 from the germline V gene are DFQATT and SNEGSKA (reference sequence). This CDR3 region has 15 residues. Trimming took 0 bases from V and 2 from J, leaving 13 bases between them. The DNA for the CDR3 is TGCAGTGCTAGAGATTTGGGGGGCATCAACACTGAAGCTTTCTTT. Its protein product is CSARDLGGINTEAFF.

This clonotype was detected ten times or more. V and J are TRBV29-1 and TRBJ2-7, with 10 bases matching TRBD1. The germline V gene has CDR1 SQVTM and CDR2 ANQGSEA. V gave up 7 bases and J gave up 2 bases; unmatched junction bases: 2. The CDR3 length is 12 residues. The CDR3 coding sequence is TGCAGCGGACAGGGGGCTACCTACGAGCAGTACTTC. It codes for CSGQGATYEQYF.

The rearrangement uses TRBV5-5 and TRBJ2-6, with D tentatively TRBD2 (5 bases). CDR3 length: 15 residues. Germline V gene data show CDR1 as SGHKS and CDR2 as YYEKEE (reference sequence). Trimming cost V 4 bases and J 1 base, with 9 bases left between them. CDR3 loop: CASSRRVSGANVLTF. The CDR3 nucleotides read TGTGCCAGCAGCCGGCGGGTTTCTGGGGCCAACGTCCTGACTTTC.

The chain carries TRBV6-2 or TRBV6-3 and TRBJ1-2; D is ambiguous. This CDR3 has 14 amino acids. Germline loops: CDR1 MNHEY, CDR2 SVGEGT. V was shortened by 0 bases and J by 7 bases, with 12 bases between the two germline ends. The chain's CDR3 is CASSYSVVSGGYTF. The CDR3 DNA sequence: TGTGCCAGCAGTTACTCCGTGGTTTCGGGTGGCTACACCTTC.

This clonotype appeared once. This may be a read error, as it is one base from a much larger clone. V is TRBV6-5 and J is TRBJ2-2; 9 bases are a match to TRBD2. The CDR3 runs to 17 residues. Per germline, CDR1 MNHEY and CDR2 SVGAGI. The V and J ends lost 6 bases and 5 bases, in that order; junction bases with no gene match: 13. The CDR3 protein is CASRQTGTSLGTGELFF. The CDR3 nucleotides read TGTGCCAGCAGACAAACCGGGACTAGCCTTGGGACCGGGGAGCTGTTTTTT.

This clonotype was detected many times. The CDR3 bases are TGTGCCAGCAGGGGGGACTTTAACACTGAAGCTTTCTTT. Amino acid sequence: CASRGDFNTEAFF. The rearrangement uses TRBV2 and TRBJ1-1, with D perhaps matching TRBD1 (5 bases). There are 13 residues in the CDR3. The V gene lost 6 bases and the J gene lost 2 bases, with 10 bases spanning the gap. Germline assignment: CDR1 SNHLY and CDR2 FYNNEI.